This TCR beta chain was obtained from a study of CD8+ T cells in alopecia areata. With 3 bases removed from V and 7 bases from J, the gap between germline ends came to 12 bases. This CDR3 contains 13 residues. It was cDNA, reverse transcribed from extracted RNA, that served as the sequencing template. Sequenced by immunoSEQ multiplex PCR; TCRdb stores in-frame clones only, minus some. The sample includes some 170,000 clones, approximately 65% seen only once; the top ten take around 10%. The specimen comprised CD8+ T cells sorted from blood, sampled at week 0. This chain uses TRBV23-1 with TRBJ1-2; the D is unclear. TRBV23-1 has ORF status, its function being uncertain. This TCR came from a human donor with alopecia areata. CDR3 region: CASSQSTGCGYTF. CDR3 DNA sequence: TGCGCCAGCAGTCAGTCCACGGGATGTGGCTACACCTTC.